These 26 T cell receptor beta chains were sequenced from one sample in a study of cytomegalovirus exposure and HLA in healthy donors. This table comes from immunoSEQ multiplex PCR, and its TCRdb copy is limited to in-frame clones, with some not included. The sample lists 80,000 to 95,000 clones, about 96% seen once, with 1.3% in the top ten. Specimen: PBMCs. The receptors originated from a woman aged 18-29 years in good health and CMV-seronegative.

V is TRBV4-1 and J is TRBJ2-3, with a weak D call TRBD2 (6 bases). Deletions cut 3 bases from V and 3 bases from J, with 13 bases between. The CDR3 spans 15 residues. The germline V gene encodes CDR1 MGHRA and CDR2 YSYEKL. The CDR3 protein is CASSHRYGGTDTQYF. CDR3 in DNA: TGCGCCAGCAGCCATCGTTACGGGGGAACAGATACGCAGTATTTT.

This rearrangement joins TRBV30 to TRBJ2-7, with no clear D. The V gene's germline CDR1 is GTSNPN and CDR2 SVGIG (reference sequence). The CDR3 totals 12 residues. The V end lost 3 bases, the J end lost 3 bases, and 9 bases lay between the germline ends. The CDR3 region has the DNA TGTGCCTGGAGCCCCCAGGTCTACGAGCAGTACTTC. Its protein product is CAWSPQVYEQYF.

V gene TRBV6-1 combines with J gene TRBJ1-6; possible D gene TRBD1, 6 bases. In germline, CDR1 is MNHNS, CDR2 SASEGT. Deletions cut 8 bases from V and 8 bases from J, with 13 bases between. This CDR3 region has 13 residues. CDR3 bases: TGTGCCAGCTGTACAGGGCCTCATTCACCCCTCCACTTT. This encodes CASCTGPHSPLHF.

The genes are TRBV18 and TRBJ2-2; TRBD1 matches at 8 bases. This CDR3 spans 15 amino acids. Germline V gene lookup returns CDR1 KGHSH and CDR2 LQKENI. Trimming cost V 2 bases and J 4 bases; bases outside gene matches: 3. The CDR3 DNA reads TGTGCCAGCTCACCATTGACAGGGGCCACCGGGGAGCTGTTTTTT. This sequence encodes CASSPLTGATGELFF.

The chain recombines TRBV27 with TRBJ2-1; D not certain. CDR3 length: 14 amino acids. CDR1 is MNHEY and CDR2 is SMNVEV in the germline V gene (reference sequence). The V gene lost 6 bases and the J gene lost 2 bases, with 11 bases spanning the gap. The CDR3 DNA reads TGTGCCAGCAGCCCATTTCCCACCTACAATGAGCAGTTCTTC. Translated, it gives CASSPFPTYNEQFF.

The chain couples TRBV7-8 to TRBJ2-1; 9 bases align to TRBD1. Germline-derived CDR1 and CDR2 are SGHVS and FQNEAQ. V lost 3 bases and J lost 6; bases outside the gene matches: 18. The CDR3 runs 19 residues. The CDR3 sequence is CASSFRGAGTGPASNEQFF. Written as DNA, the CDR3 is TGTGCCAGCAGCTTTAGGGGAGCCGGGACAGGGCCTGCTAGCAATGAGCAGTTCTTC.

Here the CDR3 reads CASRPQGNSGNTIYF. The CDR3 nucleotides read TGCGCCAGCAGGCCCCAGGGGAATTCCGGAAACACCATATATTTT. The chain has TRBV10-2 and TRBJ1-3, with TRBD1 as a possible D gene (6 bases). V gave up 6 bases and J gave up 4 bases, with 16 bases separating them. This CDR3 is 15 amino acids long. CDR1 WSHSY and CDR2 SAAADI come from the germline V gene.

CDR3 residues: CASSVRQGSYSNQPQHF. DNA for the CDR3: TGTGCCAGTAGCGTCAGACAGGGCTCCTATAGCAATCAGCCCCAGCATTTT. The chain joins TRBV19 to TRBJ1-5; 7 bases align to TRBD1. The CDR3 has 17 residues. V gave up 6 bases and J gave up 0 bases; unmatched junction bases: 11. Germline CDR1 is LNHDA and CDR2 is SQIVND (reference sequence). The full variable domain, with the rest looked up from reference TRBV19 and TRBJ1-5, is DGGITQSPKYLFRKEGQNVTLSCEQNLNHDAMYWYRQDPGQGLRLIYYSQIVNDFQKGDIAEGYSVSREKKESFPLTVTSAQKNPTAFYLCASSVRQGSYSNQPQHFGDGTRLSIL.

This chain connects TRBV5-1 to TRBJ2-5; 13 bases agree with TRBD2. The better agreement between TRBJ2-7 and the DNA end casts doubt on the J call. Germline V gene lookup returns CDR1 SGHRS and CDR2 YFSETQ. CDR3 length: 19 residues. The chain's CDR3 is CASSLVGLAGVAGLYEQYF. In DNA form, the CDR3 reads TGCGCCAGCAGCTTGGTCGGACTAGCGGGAGTAGCTGGCCTCTACGAGCAGTACTTC.

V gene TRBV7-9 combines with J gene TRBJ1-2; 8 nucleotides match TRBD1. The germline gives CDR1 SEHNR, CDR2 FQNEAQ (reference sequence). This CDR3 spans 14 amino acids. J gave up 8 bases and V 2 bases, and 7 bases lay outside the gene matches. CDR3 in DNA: TGTGCCAGCAGCTTAACCCCCCCAGGGGGCGGCTACACCTTC. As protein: CASSLTPPGGGYTF.

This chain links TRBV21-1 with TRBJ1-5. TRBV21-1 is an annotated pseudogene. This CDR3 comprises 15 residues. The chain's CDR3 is CASSKARQPNQPQHF. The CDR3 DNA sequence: TGTGCCAGCAGCAAAGCGAGGCAGCCGAATCAGCCCCAGCATTTT.

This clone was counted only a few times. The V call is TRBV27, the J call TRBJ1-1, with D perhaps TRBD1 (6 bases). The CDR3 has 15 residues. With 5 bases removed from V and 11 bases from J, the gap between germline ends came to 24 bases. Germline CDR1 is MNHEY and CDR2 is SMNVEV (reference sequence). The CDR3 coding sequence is TGTGCCAGCAGTCCTTCCCTGGGACACGGGATTGGGGCTTTCTTT. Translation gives CASSPSLGHGIGAFF.

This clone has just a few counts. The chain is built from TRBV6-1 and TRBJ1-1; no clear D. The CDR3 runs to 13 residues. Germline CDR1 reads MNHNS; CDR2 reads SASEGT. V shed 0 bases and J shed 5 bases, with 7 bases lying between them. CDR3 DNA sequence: TGTGCCAGCAGTGAAGCGGGAGGGACTGAAGCTTTCTTT. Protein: CASSEAGGTEAFF.

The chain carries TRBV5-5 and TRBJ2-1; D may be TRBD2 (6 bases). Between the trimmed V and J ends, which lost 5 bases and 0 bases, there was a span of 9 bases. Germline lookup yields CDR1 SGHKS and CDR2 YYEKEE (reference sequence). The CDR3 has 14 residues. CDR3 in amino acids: CASSTGSSYNEQFF. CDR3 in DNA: TGTGCCAGCAGTACCGGGAGCTCCTACAATGAGCAGTTCTTC. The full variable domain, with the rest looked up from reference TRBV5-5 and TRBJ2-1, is DAGVTQSPTHLIKTRGQQVTLRCSPISGHKSVSWYQQVLGQGPQFIFQYYEKEERGRGNFPDRFSARQFPNYSSELNVNALLLGDSALYLCASSTGSSYNEQFFGPGTRLTVL.

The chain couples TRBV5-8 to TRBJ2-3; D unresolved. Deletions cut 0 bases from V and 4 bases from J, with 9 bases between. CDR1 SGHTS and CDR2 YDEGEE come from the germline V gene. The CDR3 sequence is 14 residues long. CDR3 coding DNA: TGTGCCAGCAGCTTGGTTGTGGCGGCAGATACGCAGTATTTT. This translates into CASSLVVAADTQYF.

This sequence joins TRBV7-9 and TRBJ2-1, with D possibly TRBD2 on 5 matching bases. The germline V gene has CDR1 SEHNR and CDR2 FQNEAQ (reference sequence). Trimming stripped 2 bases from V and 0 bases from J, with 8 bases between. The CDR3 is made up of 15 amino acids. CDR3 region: CASSLNEGSYNEQFF. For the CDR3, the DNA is TGTGCCAGCAGCTTAAACGAGGGCTCCTACAATGAGCAGTTCTTC. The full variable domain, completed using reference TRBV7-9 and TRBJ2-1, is DTGVSQNPRHKITKRGQNVTFRCDPISEHNRLYWYRQTLGQGPEFLTYFQNEAQLEKSRLLSDRFSAERPKGSFSTLEIQRTEQGDSAMYLCASSLNEGSYNEQFFGPGTRLTVL.

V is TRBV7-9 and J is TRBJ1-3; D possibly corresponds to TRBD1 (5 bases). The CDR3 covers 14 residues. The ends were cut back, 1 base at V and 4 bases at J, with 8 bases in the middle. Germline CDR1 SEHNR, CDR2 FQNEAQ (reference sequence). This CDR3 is CASSLEGVGNTIYF. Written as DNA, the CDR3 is TGTGCCAGCAGCTTAGAAGGGGTCGGAAACACCATATATTTT.

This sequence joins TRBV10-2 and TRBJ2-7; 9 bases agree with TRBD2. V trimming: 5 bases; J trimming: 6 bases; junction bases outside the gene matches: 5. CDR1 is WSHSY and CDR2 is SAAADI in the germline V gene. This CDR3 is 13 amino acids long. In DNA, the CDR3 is TGCGCCAGCAGTTCAGCGGGAGGTAGCGAGCAGTACTTC. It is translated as CASSSAGGSEQYF.

This CDR3 is CASSYSYGSGSDTQYF. The CDR3 bases are TGTGCCAGCAGTTACTCTTACGGGAGCGGCTCAGATACGCAGTATTTT. V and J are TRBV6-6 and TRBJ2-3; D is perhaps TRBD2 (6 bases). Trimming took 0 bases from V and 4 from J, leaving 14 bases between them. The germline V gene has CDR1 MNHNY and CDR2 SVGAGI (reference sequence). The CDR3 contains 16 residues.

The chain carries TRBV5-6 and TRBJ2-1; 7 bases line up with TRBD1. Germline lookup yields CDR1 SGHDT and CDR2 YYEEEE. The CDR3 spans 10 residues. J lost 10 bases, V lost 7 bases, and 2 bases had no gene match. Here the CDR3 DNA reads TGTGCCAGCTCGGGACAGGAGCAGTTCTTC. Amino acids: CASSGQEQFF. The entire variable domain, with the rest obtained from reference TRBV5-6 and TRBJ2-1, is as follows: DAGVTQSPTHLIKTRGQQVTLRCSPKSGHDTVSWYQQALGQGPQFIFQYYEEEERQRGNFPDRFSGHQFPNYSSELNVNALLLGDSALYLCASSGQEQFFGPGTRLTVL.

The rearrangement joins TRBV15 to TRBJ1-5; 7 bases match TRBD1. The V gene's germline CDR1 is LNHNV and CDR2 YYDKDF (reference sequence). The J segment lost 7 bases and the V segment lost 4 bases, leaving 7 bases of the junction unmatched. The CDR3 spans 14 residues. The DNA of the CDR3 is TGTGCCACCAGCACGTACAGGGGAGAACAGCCCCAGCATTTT. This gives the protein CATSTYRGEQPQHF.

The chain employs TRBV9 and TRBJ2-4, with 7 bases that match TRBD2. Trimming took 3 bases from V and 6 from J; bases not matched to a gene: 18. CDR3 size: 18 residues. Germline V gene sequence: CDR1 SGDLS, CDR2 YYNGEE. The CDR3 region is CASSALEGGRGPGNIQYF. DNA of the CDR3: TGTGCCAGCAGCGCCCTCGAGGGCGGGAGAGGGCCGGGAAACATTCAGTACTTC.

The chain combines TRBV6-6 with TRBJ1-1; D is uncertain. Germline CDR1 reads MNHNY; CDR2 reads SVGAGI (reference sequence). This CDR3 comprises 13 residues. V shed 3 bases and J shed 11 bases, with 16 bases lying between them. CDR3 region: CASSYEGTRAAFF. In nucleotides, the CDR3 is TGTGCCAGCAGTTATGAGGGCACAAGGGCGGCTTTCTTT.

Here the CDR3 reads CASSPVQGRASYNEQFF. CDR3 nucleotides: TGTGCCAGCTCACCTGTACAGGGGCGCGCTTCCTACAATGAGCAGTTCTTC. The rearrangement joins TRBV18 to TRBJ2-1; 7 positions match TRBD1. Germline CDR1 and CDR2: KGHSH and LQKENI. The CDR3 spans 17 residues. V was clipped by 3 bases and J by 1 base; unmatched bases: 9.

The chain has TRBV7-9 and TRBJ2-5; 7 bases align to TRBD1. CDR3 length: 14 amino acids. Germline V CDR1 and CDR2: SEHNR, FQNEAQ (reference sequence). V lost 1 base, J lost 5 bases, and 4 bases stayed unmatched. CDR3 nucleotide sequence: TGTGCCAGCAGCTTAGGCGTCAGGGGGGAGACCCAGTACTTC. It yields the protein CASSLGVRGETQYF.

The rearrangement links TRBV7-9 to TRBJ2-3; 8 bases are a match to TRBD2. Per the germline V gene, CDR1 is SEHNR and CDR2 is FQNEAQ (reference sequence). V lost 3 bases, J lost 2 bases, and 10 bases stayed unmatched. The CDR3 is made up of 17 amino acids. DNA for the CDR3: TGTGCCAGCAGCTTTATCCAGCGGGAGCTGAACACAGATACGCAGTATTTT. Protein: CASSFIQRELNTDTQYF.